A selection of T cell receptor beta chains follows, all from one sample in a study of technical replicates of blood from four donors. Assay: immunoSEQ multiplex PCR; the TCRdb copy retains only in-frame clones and omits some. The data contain 45,000 to 65,000 clones, 94% of them seen just once; the ten biggest clones take up roughly 0.22%. Material for sequencing was T cells isolated from PBMCs. The source is a human donor in good health. Each CDR3 is given with its conserved first and last residue. The D gene is left open where the match is weak. Where a row states a size, it is once, few, many or the class of an expanded clone; other rows omit it.

D,V,size,J,CDR3,DNA
NA,TRBV29-1,NA,TRBJ1-5,CSAQLDPNQPQHF,TGCAGCGCCCAACTAGACCCTAATCAGCCCCAGCATTTT
NA,TRBV6-5,NA,TRBJ2-1,CASSNPPARGLFF,TGTGCCAGCAGTAACCCCCCGGCGCGGGGGCTGTTCTTC
NA,TRBV6-6,NA,TRBJ1-1,CASSYSQGNTEAFF,TGTGCCAGCAGTTACTCCCAGGGGAACACTGAAGCTTTCTTT
NA,TRBV20-1,NA,TRBJ2-5,CSARVKTQYF,TGCAGTGCTAGAGTTAAGACCCAGTACTTC
NA,TRBV5-4,NA,TRBJ1-3,CASSLGTGTYSGNTIYF,TGTGCCAGCAGCTTGGGCACAGGCACCTATTCTGGAAACACCATATATTTT
NA,TRBV10-1,NA,TRBJ2-4,CASSESETMIQYF,TGCGCCAGCAGTGAGTCGGAGACGATGATTCAGTACTTC
NA,TRBV28,NA,TRBJ2-1,CASSLREQFF,TGTGCCAGCAGTTTGCGTGAGCAGTTCTTC
NA,TRBV11-2,NA,TRBJ2-6,CASSPTGANVLTF,TGTGCCAGCAGCCCAACTGGGGCCAACGTCCTGACTTTC
NA,TRBV7-9,NA,TRBJ2-7,CASSFDFTYEQYF,TGTGCCAGCAGCTTTGACTTTACGTACGAGCAGTACTTC
NA,TRBV5-1,NA,TRBJ2-1,CASSLASGPYNEQFF,TGCGCCAGCAGCTTGGCATCAGGCCCCTACAATGAGCAGTTCTTC
NA,TRBV7-2,NA,TRBJ2-2,CASSLGAAGNTGELFF,TGTGCCAGCAGCTTAGGGGCAGCGGGGAACACCGGGGAGCTGTTTTTT
NA,TRBV29-1,NA,TRBJ1-3,CSVAQGTGNTIYF,TGCAGCGTTGCACAGGGAACAGGAAACACCATATATTTT
NA,TRBV14,NA,TRBJ2-3,CASSQDLRVDTQYF,TGTGCCAGCAGCCAAGATCTCAGGGTGGATACGCAGTATTTT
NA,TRBV18,NA,TRBJ1-4,CASSRTAATNEKLFF,TGTGCCAGCTCACGAACAGCAGCAACTAATGAAAAACTGTTTTTT
NA,TRBV5-1,NA,TRBJ1-2,CASSLRESYGYTF,TGCGCCAGCAGCTTGAGGGAGAGCTATGGCTACACCTTC
TRBD2,TRBV13,NA,TRBJ2-3,CASSLSSGSTDTQYF,TGTGCCAGCAGCTTGTCTAGCGGTAGCACAGATACGCAGTATTTT
TRBD1,TRBV28,NA,TRBJ1-2,CASSQTGTGGPGGYGYTF,TGTGCCAGCAGCCAAACCGGGACAGGTGGCCCGGGTGGGTATGGCTACACCTTC
NA,TRBV7-9,NA,TRBJ1-2,CASTRGYYGYTF,TGTGCCAGCACGCGGGGATACTATGGCTACACCTTC
NA,TRBV5-1,NA,TRBJ1-6,CASSLERGPNSPLHF,TGCGCCAGCAGCTTGGAGCGTGGCCCCAATTCACCCCTCCACTTT
NA,TRBV6-5,NA,TRBJ1-1,CASSYRTEMNTEAFF,TGTGCCAGCAGTTACCGGACAGAAATGAACACTGAAGCTTTCTTT
NA,TRBV28,NA,TRBJ1-2,CASSFRDTQLGYTF,TGTGCCAGCAGTTTCCGGGACACCCAACTGGGCTACACCTTC
NA,TRBV10-1,NA,TRBJ2-3,CASSSSAPPSTDTQYF,TGCGCCAGCAGTAGTAGCGCCCCTCCCTCCACAGATACGCAGTATTTT
TRBD1,TRBV9,NA,TRBJ2-7,CASSVEGQAREQYF,TGTGCCAGCAGCGTAGAGGGACAGGCTAGGGAGCAGTACTTC
TRBD1,TRBV11-3,NA,TRBJ1-3,CASSFTGASGNTIYF,TGTGCCAGCAGCTTCACAGGGGCCTCTGGAAACACCATATATTTT
NA,TRBV29-1,NA,TRBJ2-1,CSVEDPRGSYNEQFF,TGCAGCGTTGAAGATCCCAGGGGCTCCTACAATGAGCAGTTCTTC
TRBD2,TRBV7-6,NA,TRBJ2-1,CASSLAGTGTSGRVGNEQFF,TGTGCCAGCAGCTTAGCGGGGACGGGGACTAGCGGGAGGGTCGGCAATGAGCAGTTCTTC
NA,TRBV11-2,NA,TRBJ2-7,CASSAAGPSYEQYF,TGTGCCAGCAGCGCAGCAGGGCCCTCCTACGAGCAGTACTTC
NA,TRBV6-6,NA,TRBJ1-2,CASSPTENYGYTF,TGTGCCAGCAGCCCGACAGAGAACTATGGCTACACCTTC
NA,TRBV5-1,NA,TRBJ1-1,CASSLAGDTEAFF,TGCGCCAGCAGCTTGGCAGGGGACACTGAAGCTTTCTTT
NA,TRBV15,NA,TRBJ2-7,CATSLGPYEQYF,TGTGCCACCAGTCTGGGCCCCTACGAGCAGTACTTC
NA,TRBV7-9,NA,TRBJ1-1,CASSLSGREAFF,TGTGCCAGCAGCTTATCAGGCAGGGAAGCTTTCTTT
NA,TRBV28,NA,TRBJ1-2,CASSLGSFRFGYTF,TGTGCCAGCAGTTTGGGCAGTTTCCGTTTTGGCTACACCTTC
TRBD2,TRBV9,NA,TRBJ2-2,CASSNGGANTGELFF,TGTGCCAGCAGCAACGGGGGGGCGAACACCGGGGAGCTGTTTTTT
NA,TRBV7-9,NA,TRBJ1-6,CASSLAPNNSPLHF,TGTGCCAGCAGCTTAGCGCCTAATAATTCACCCCTCCACTTT
TRBD1,TRBV29-1,NA,TRBJ1-1,CSLSQGGETEAFF,TGCAGCTTGTCACAGGGGGGGGAGACTGAAGCTTTCTTT
NA,TRBV28,NA,TRBJ2-5,CASSLGDSTQETQYF,TGTGCCAGCAGTTTAGGAGACAGTACCCAAGAGACCCAGTACTTC
NA,TRBV6-5,NA,TRBJ1-1,CASGRTDNTEAFF,TGTGCCAGCGGCAGGACAGACAACACTGAAGCTTTCTTT
NA,TRBV6-5,NA,TRBJ2-2,CASSTGLTGELFF,TGTGCCAGCAGTACAGGGCTTACCGGGGAGCTGTTTTTT
NA,TRBV7-9,NA,TRBJ1-3,CATERGLGNTIYF,TGTGCCACCGAACGAGGGCTTGGAAACACCATATATTTT
NA,TRBV28,few,TRBJ1-1,CASSLPGETEAFF,TGTGCCAGCAGTCTCCCAGGGGAGACTGAAGCTTTCTTT
TRBD2,TRBV11-3,NA,TRBJ2-1,CASSFSGSGPNEQFF,TGTGCCAGCAGCTTTAGCGGGAGCGGACCCAATGAGCAGTTCTTC
TRBD1,TRBV11-3,once,TRBJ1-2,CASSIWTGSPGDYGYTF,TGTGCCAGCAGCATTTGGACAGGCTCCCCCGGGGACTATGGCTACACCTTC
NA,TRBV7-9,NA,TRBJ2-2,CASRSNTGELFF,TGTGCCAGCAGGAGCAACACCGGGGAGCTGTTTTTT
NA,TRBV7-9,NA,TRBJ2-6,CASSFVPAGANVLTF,TGTGCCAGCAGCTTTGTTCCCGCTGGGGCCAACGTCCTGACTTTC
NA,TRBV6-5,NA,TRBJ1-2,CASSYGHNYGYTF,TGTGCCAGCAGTTACGGCCATAACTATGGCTACACCTTC
TRBD1,TRBV11-3,NA,TRBJ2-1,CASSFQGASYNEQFF,TGTGCCAGCAGCTTTCAGGGGGCTTCCTACAATGAGCAGTTCTTC
TRBD1,TRBV11-3,NA,TRBJ1-1,CASRTTGAVIEAFF,TGTGCCAGCAGGACAACAGGGGCGGTGATAGAAGCTTTCTTT
NA,TRBV5-5,NA,TRBJ1-1,CASSPEDRSEAFF,TGTGCCAGCAGCCCTGAGGACAGATCTGAAGCTTTCTTT
NA,TRBV15,NA,TRBJ2-1,CATSPDYNEQFF,TGTGCCACCAGTCCAGACTACAATGAGCAGTTCTTC
TRBD1,TRBV7-8,NA,TRBJ2-5,CASSLGQGVETQYF,TGTGCCAGCAGCTTAGGCCAGGGGGTCGAGACCCAGTACTTC
TRBD1,TRBV11-2,NA,TRBJ2-3,CASSLEIGDRTLLITDTQYF,TGTGCCAGCAGCTTAGAGATCGGGGACAGGACACTACTTATCACAGATACGCAGTATTTT
TRBD2,TRBV5-4,NA,TRBJ2-7,CASEGLAGGGPTYEQYF,TGTGCCAGCGAGGGACTAGCGGGGGGCGGACCAACCTACGAGCAGTACTTC
NA,TRBV7-9,NA,TRBJ1-3,CASSLILGAKGNTIYF,TGTGCCAGCAGCCTGATTTTGGGGGCGAAAGGAAACACCATATATTTT
TRBD2,TRBV6-5,NA,TRBJ2-2,CASSPGLAYGELFF,TGTGCCAGCAGTCCGGGACTAGCCTACGGGGAGCTGTTTTTT